One and the same sample provided the 22 T cell receptor beta chains below, sequenced in a study of tumor-infiltrating lymphocytes in oesophageal squamous cell carcinoma. TCRdb re-analysed the PCR reads in MiXCR, keeping a single row per CDR3 protein. In the table there are over 10,000 distinct CDR3 sequences, over 50% of which are singletons. The sequencing sample was made of esophageal tumor tissue. The receptors were sampled from a female donor with esophageal squamous cell carcinoma.

The J gene is TRBJ2-3, the V gene TRBV6-9, with D hard to call. With the DNA end fitting TRBJ1-1 better, the J assignment may be wrong. Germline V gene sequence: CDR1 MNHGY, CDR2 SVAAGI. The CDR3 runs to 18 residues. CDR3 protein: CASSYPNRASGKDTEAFF. The CDR3, as DNA: TGTGCCAGCAGTTACCCCAACCGGGCTTCCGGGAAGGACACTGAAGCTTTCTTT.

The rearrangement uses TRBV6-6 and TRBJ2-5; 11 bases are a match to TRBD1. The CDR3 extends over 18 amino acids. Germline CDR1 is MNHNY and CDR2 is SVGAGI (reference sequence). V shed 0 bases and J 5 bases; nucleotides not matched to a gene: 11. DNA of the CDR3: TGTGCCAGCAGTTACTCGATCTCGGGACAGGGGGGCACGGAGACCCAGTACTTC. It yields the protein CASSYSISGQGGTETQYF.

This clonotype was seen at least ten times. A much larger clone lies one base from this, so it may be a read error. The chain uses TRBV6-6 and TRBJ2-7; perhaps TRBD1 as D (5 bases). Deletions cut 2 bases from V and 7 bases from J, with 21 bases between. Looked up from germline, CDR1 is MNHNY and CDR2 is SVGAGI (reference sequence). The CDR3 is 16 amino acids. The chain's CDR3 is CASSYVGPAYRNEQYF. The DNA of the CDR3 is TGTGCCAGCAGTTACGTGGGCCCGGCCTACAGGAATGAGCAGTACTTC.

This clonotype has a handful of counts. The chain recombines TRBV7-2 with TRBJ1-2; TRBD1 might be the D (5 bases). CDR1 SGHTA and CDR2 FQGNSA come from the germline V gene. The CDR3 is made up of 12 amino acids. Between the trimmed V and J ends, which lost 0 bases and 11 bases, there was a span of 10 bases. The CDR3 sequence: CASSLAEGQYTF. The CDR3 coding sequence is TGTGCCAGCAGCTTAGCTGAGGGGCAGTACACCTTC.

This clonotype was seen a few times. The chain joins TRBV7-6 to TRBJ2-3, with D perhaps TRBD1 (6 bases). The CDR3 extends over 14 amino acids. The germline V and J ends were trimmed by 1 base and 6 bases, with 11 bases remaining between them. CDR1 and CDR2 from the germline V gene are SGHVS and FNYEAQ. CDR3: CASSLGPQGDTQYF. CDR3 in DNA: TGTGCCAGCAGCTTAGGGCCGCAGGGGGATACGCAGTATTTT.

The V and J genes are TRBV12-3 or TRBV12-4 and TRBJ2-3; D is undetermined. The DNA end is a closer match to TRBJ2-7, so the J assignment may be wrong. The CDR3 runs to 11 residues. The CDR3 protein is CASSLHDEQYF. For the CDR3, the DNA is TGTGCCAGCAGTTTACACGACGAGCAGTACTTC.

In this sample, this clonotype turned up a few times. The V call is TRBV6-2 or TRBV6-3, the J call TRBJ2-7; TRBD1 agrees at 11 bases. The germline gives CDR1 MNHEY, CDR2 SVGEGT. The CDR3 extends over 14 amino acids. V was clipped by 6 bases and J by 5 bases; unmatched bases: 6. The CDR3 protein is CASRTGTGGNEQYF. CDR3 DNA sequence: TGTGCCAGCAGGACCGGGACAGGGGGAAACGAGCAGTACTTC.

The chain carries TRBV7-3 and TRBJ2-3; D perhaps matches TRBD1 (5 bases). The CDR3 is 16 residues long. V lost 6 bases to trimming and J lost 5 bases, with 21 bases between them. The V gene's germline CDR1 is SGHTA and CDR2 FQGTGA. The chain's CDR3 is CASSFQGSKIIDTQYF. CDR3 sequence (DNA): TGTGCCAGCAGTTTTCAGGGTTCCAAAATTATAGATACGCAGTATTTT.

The CDR3 DNA reads TGTGCCAGCAGCTTAGAAATAACCAAAAACATTCAGTACTTC. Amino acids: CASSLEITKNIQYF. The chain links TRBV7-6 to TRBJ2-4; D call uncertain. This CDR3 region has 14 residues. The germline gives CDR1 SGHVS, CDR2 FNYEAQ. V dropped 1 base and J dropped 2 bases, with 6 bases sitting between them.

This rearrangement joins TRBV6-6 to TRBJ2-1; D uncertain. The germline V and J ends were trimmed by 0 bases and 7 bases, with 10 bases remaining between them. The length of the CDR3 is 14 residues. The germline gives CDR1 MNHNY, CDR2 SVGAGI (reference sequence). The CDR3: CASSYSRSTNEQFF. The CDR3 DNA is TGTGCCAGCAGTTACTCGAGATCAACAAATGAGCAGTTCTTC.

This clonotype showed up just a few times. The CDR3 region has the DNA TGTGCCAGCAGACCAAATTTGGGACCTACCGACTCCTACAATGAGCAGTTCTTC. Translation: CASRPNLGPTDSYNEQFF. The genes are TRBV25-1 and TRBJ2-1; TRBD1 or TRBD2 may be the D gene (5 bases each). Trimming cost V 6 bases and J 0 bases, with 21 bases left between them. Per the germline V gene, CDR1 is MGHDK and CDR2 is SYGVNS. The CDR3 extends over 18 amino acids.

The CDR3 here is CASTPDFHIRGNEQFF. DNA for the CDR3: TGTGCCAGCACCCCGGACTTCCATATACGTGGAAATGAGCAGTTCTTC. The chain uses TRBV7-1 and TRBJ2-1; possible D gene TRBD2, 5 bases. TRBV7-1 is identified as an open reading frame with a role that is uncertain. This CDR3 is 16 amino acids long. Trimming cost V 7 bases and J 7 bases, with 23 bases left between them.

The gene calls are TRBV6-5 and TRBJ2-7, with 9 bases fitting TRBD1. Germline V lookup: CDR1 MNHEY, CDR2 SVGAGI. CDR3 length equals 15 residues. Trimming took 5 bases from V and 3 from J; bases not matched to a gene: 8. The CDR3 bases are TGTGCCAGCAGTACCGGACAGGGGTTGTACTACGAGCAGTACTTC. It specifies CASSTGQGLYYEQYF.

This clonotype was counted at least ten times. This chain connects TRBV28 to TRBJ2-7, with D possibly called TRBD1 or TRBD2 (5 bases each). The CDR3 is made up of 11 amino acids. Germline values: CDR1 MDHEN, CDR2 SYDVKM. The V end lost 8 bases, the J end lost 2 bases, and 7 bases lay between the germline ends. CDR3 sequence: CASGGPYEQYF. The CDR3, as DNA: TGTGCCAGCGGGGGTCCCTACGAGCAGTACTTC.

J is TRBJ2-1 and V is TRBV5-1; D possibly matches TRBD1 or TRBD2 (5 bases each). V lost 0 bases to trimming and J lost 7 bases, with 11 bases between them. Looked up from germline, CDR1 is SGHRS and CDR2 is YFSETQ. The CDR3 length is 14 residues. The CDR3: CASSLAGPLNEQFF. The CDR3 nucleotides are TGCGCCAGCAGCTTGGCGGGACCCTTGAATGAGCAGTTCTTC.

As regards this clonotype: A much larger clone sits a single nucleotide away, making a read error possible. The J gene is TRBJ2-7, the V gene TRBV28; TRBD1 might be the D (5 bases). Germline assignment: CDR1 MDHEN and CDR2 SYDVKM. Deletions cut 6 bases from V and 7 bases from J, with 22 bases between. This CDR3 region has 15 residues. The CDR3 protein is CASRGRSAGEREQYF. Here the CDR3 DNA reads TGTGCCAGCAGGGGGCGCTCGGCTGGTGAACGTGAGCAGTACTTC. Based on the CDR3 plus reference TRBV28 and TRBJ2-7, the full variable domain is DVKVTQSSRYLVKRTGEKVFLECVQDMDHENMFWYRQDPGLGLRLIYFSYDVKMKEKGDIPEGYSVSREKKERFSLILESASTNQTSMYLCASRGRSAGEREQYFGPGTRLTVT.

This rearrangement joins TRBV6-6 to TRBJ2-5; no reliable D call. Trimming left V 7 bases short and J 2 bases short, with 14 bases between. The CDR3 runs to 14 residues. Germline values: CDR1 MNHNY, CDR2 SVGAGI (reference sequence). The CDR3 DNA reads TGTGCCAGCACCACCCCTGGGAAACAAGAGACCCAGTACTTC. This codes for CASTTPGKQETQYF.

V is TRBV19 and J is TRBJ2-3, with 13 positions matching TRBD2. The end of the DNA is better explained by TRBJ2-5, so the J call may be wrong. The CDR3 totals 15 residues. Per germline, CDR1 LNHDA and CDR2 SQIVND (reference sequence). The CDR3 here is CASSIVTSGGETQYF. CDR3 nucleotide sequence: TGTGCCAGTAGTATCGTGACTAGCGGGGGGGAGACCCAGTACTTC.

This clonotype turned up a few times. This chain joins TRBV9 and TRBJ2-3; 9 bases map to TRBD2. CDR3 size: 20 residues. Trimming removed 0 bases from V and 2 bases from J; junction bases left unmatched: 16. Germline assignment: CDR1 SGDLS and CDR2 YYNGEE. The CDR3 loop reads CASSVDSGGSASGITDTQYF. The CDR3 bases are TGTGCCAGCAGCGTAGATTCCGGGGGGTCGGCTAGCGGGATCACAGATACGCAGTATTTT.

The chain is built from TRBV11-3 and TRBJ2-7, with TRBD1 matching 9 bases. The J call may be incorrect, as the DNA end agrees better with TRBJ2-1. Per the germline V gene, CDR1 is SGHNT and CDR2 is YENEEA. This CDR3 is 15 amino acids long. The CDR3 protein is CASSLSGTGWGEQFF. Written as DNA, the CDR3 is TGTGCCAGCAGCTTATCTGGGACAGGGTGGGGTGAGCAGTTCTTC.

The table lists this clonotype with many counts. The chain employs TRBV14 and TRBJ2-7; D remains unclear. This CDR3 contains 11 residues. V was pared by 4 bases and J by 4 bases, with 5 bases between. CDR1 and CDR2 (germline): SGHDN, FVKESK. In DNA form, the CDR3 reads TGTGCCAGCAGCCTAGGTTACGAGCAGTACTTC. Amino acid sequence: CASSLGYEQYF.

For this clonotype: Being one base from a much bigger clone, this may be a read error. V and J are TRBV2 and TRBJ2-3, with D possibly being TRBD2 (6 bases). Germline CDR1 SNHLY, CDR2 FYNNEI. The length of the CDR3 is 15 residues. DNA for the CDR3: TGTGCCAGCAGTGAAAGGGACTTACACACAGATACGCGGTATTTT. This encodes CASSERDLHTDTRYF. Together with reference TRBV2 and TRBJ2-3, the CDR3 gives the full variable domain: EPEVTQTPSHQVTQMGQEVILRCVPISNHLYFYWYRQILGQKVEFLVSFYNNEISEKSEIFDDQFSVERPDGSNFTLKIRSTKLEDSAMYFCASSERDLHTDTRYFGPGTRLTVL.